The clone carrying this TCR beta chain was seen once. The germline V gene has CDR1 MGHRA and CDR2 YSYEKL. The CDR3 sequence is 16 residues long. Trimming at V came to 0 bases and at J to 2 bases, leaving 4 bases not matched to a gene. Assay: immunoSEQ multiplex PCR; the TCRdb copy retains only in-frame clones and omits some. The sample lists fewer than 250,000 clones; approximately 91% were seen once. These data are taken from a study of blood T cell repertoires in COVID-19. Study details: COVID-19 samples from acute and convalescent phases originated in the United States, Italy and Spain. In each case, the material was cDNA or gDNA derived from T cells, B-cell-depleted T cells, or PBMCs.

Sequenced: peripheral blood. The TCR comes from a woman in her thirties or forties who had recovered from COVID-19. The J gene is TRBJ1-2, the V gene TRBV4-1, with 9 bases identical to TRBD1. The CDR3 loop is CASSQDLGQGNYGYTF. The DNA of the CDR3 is TGCGCCAGCAGCCAAGATCTCGGACAGGGGAACTATGGCTACACCTTC.